The text below deals with one T cell receptor beta chain. What it binds is not known. Libraries were prepared by immunoSEQ multiplex PCR; TCRdb keeps only in-frame clonotypes and omits some of them. The data hold 95,000 to 100,000 clones, with around 90% observed a single time. This sample is part of a study of siplizumab effects on memory and regulatory T cells. Study-wide results and caveats: The authors did not confirm suppressive function in proliferating Tregs from siplizumab cultures.

The CDR3 extends over 12 amino acids. The V gene's germline CDR1 is MGHDK and CDR2 SYGVNS. Trimming shortened V by 4 bases and J by 4 bases, and 7 bases separated the two germline ends. This rearrangement joins TRBV25-1 to TRBJ1-2; D not certain. This clonotype originated in a human donor in good health. Sequenced input: non-Treg CD4+ T cells sorted from blood. CDR3 in amino acids: CASSVGLYGYTF. The CDR3, as DNA: TGTGCCAGCAGTGTAGGACTCTATGGCTACACCTTC.